Below are 20 T cell receptor beta chains sequenced from a single sample in a study of blood T cell repertoires in COVID-19. The repertoire was sequenced with immunoSEQ multiplex PCR; TCRdb's copy has only in-frame clones and lacks some. The sample lists roughly 58,000 clones, roughly two thirds seen once, with over 50% in the top ten. The sample taken for sequencing was PBMCs or T cells enriched from blood (not recorded which). All receptors come from an older woman who had been exposed to COVID-19.

This clone was found once. V gene TRBV28 combines with J gene TRBJ1-4; weak D call: TRBD1 (5 bases). Germline CDR1 reads MDHEN; CDR2 reads SYDVKM. The CDR3 contains 15 residues. V lost 2 bases and J lost 7, with 14 bases in between. As DNA, the CDR3 is TGTGCCAGCAGTTTAGGAACACTCGGGGGTGAAAAACTGTTTTTT. Translation gives CASSLGTLGGEKLFF.

V usage is TRBV11-3 and J usage is TRBJ2-5; 7 bases match TRBD1. This CDR3 has 14 amino acids. CDR1 and CDR2 (germline): SGHNT, YENEEA. V dropped 3 bases and J dropped 1; count of bases not matched to a gene: 2. The CDR3 loop reads CASSLRGRQETQYF. The CDR3 DNA sequence: TGTGCCAGCAGCTTGAGGGGGCGCCAAGAGACCCAGTACTTC.

This sequence joins TRBV7-2 and TRBJ2-7, with a tentative D call TRBD2 (6 bases). Germline V CDR1 and CDR2: SGHTA, FQGNSA. CDR3 length equals 17 residues. With 2 bases removed from V and 4 bases from J, the gap between germline ends came to 21 bases. CDR3 nucleotides: TGTGCCAGCAGCTTAATCGGTGGGGGGTACGGTCGGTACGAGCAGTACTTC. This sequence encodes CASSLIGGGYGRYEQYF.

CDR3 DNA: TGCGCCAGCAGCCAACATGGACCTAACACCCAAGGAGGAGATACGCAGTATTTT. Its protein is CASSQHGPNTQGGDTQYF. The V and J genes are TRBV4-1 and TRBJ2-3; the D gene is possibly TRBD2 (5 bases). V gave up 2 bases and J gave up 5 bases, with 23 bases separating them. The germline V gene encodes CDR1 MGHRA and CDR2 YSYEKL. This CDR3 contains 18 residues.

The chain links TRBV19 to TRBJ2-7, with 11 bases matching TRBD2. Losses at the gene ends were 4 bases for V and 2 bases for J; bases not matched to a gene: 4. CDR1 and CDR2 (germline): LNHDA, SQIVND (reference sequence). The CDR3 is 15 amino acids. CDR3 residues: CASSNPGLAAYEQYF. Here the CDR3 DNA reads TGTGCCAGTAGTAACCCGGGACTAGCGGCCTACGAGCAGTACTTC.

This chain uses TRBV10-3 with TRBJ1-3; D not resolved. The germline V gene encodes CDR1 ENHRY and CDR2 SYGVKD. The CDR3 is 16 residues long. The V and J ends lost 0 bases and 2 bases respectively, with 11 bases between them. CDR3 nucleotides: TGTGCCATCAGTGAGTCGAGGGTGGCTCCTGGAAACACCATATATTTT. It codes for CAISESRVAPGNTIYF.

The sample holds one count of this clone. The chain carries TRBV7-2 and TRBJ1-5, with TRBD1 as a possible D gene (5 bases). Germline CDR1 reads SGHTA; CDR2 reads FQGNSA. The V end was cut by 5 bases, the J end by 4 bases, with 9 bases between. The CDR3 runs 13 residues. The CDR3 coding sequence is TGTGCCAGCAGCCCCCAGGGAAATCAGCCCCAGCATTTT. Translation gives CASSPQGNQPQHF.

The gene calls are TRBV6-2 or TRBV6-3 and TRBJ2-5; perhaps TRBD1 as D (6 bases). Germline CDR1 reads MNHEY; CDR2 reads SVGEGT. This CDR3 has 13 amino acids. V was shortened by 6 bases and J by 2 bases, with 10 bases between the two germline ends. The CDR3 reads CASSWTAQETQYF. The CDR3 DNA reads TGTGCCAGCAGCTGGACAGCTCAAGAGACCCAGTACTTC.

The rearrangement links TRBV6-5 to TRBJ1-2; D unresolved. The CDR3 sequence is 12 residues long. V was trimmed by 7 bases and J by 4 bases, leaving 10 bases between them. Germline V gene sequence: CDR1 MNHEY, CDR2 SVGAGI. This chain's CDR3 is CASTATSYGYTF. In DNA form, the CDR3 reads TGTGCCAGCACAGCGACTTCCTATGGCTACACCTTC.

The rearrangement uses TRBV2 and TRBJ1-2; 7 bases match TRBD1. The V segment lost 6 bases and the J segment 7 bases; nucleotides outside the gene matches: 11. The CDR3 totals 14 residues. Germline values: CDR1 SNHLY, CDR2 FYNNEI. The CDR3: CASRTGPGLFGYTF. CDR3 bases: TGTGCCAGCAGGACAGGGCCAGGGTTGTTTGGCTACACCTTC.

The V and J genes are TRBV5-4 and TRBJ2-5; TRBD1 matches 10 bases. Trimming took 5 bases from V and 4 from J; bases not matched to a gene: 2. CDR3 length: 13 residues. Germline loops: CDR1 SGHNT, CDR2 YYREEE (reference sequence). Here the CDR3 reads CASRRTGGETQYF. CDR3 bases: TGTGCCAGCAGGCGGACAGGGGGAGAGACCCAGTACTTC.

The V and J genes are TRBV27 and TRBJ1-1, with a possible D match to TRBD1 (6 bases). The CDR3 loop spans 14 amino acids. The V and J ends lost 5 bases and 6 bases respectively, with 16 bases between them. Germline V gene data show CDR1 as MNHEY and CDR2 as SMNVEV (reference sequence). Here the CDR3 reads CASSVTGKGPEAFF. The CDR3 DNA follows: TGTGCCAGCAGTGTTACAGGGAAGGGCCCTGAAGCTTTCTTT.

This clone has a count of ten or more. The V call is TRBV5-1, the J call TRBJ2-2, with 9 bases matching TRBD2. CDR1 is SGHRS, CDR2 YFSETQ, per germline. This CDR3 contains 16 residues. Trimming at V came to 4 bases and at J to 2 bases, leaving 6 bases not matched to a gene. CDR3: CASSEERGANTGELFF. The DNA of the CDR3 is TGCGCCAGCAGCGAGGAGCGGGGGGCCAACACCGGGGAGCTGTTTTTT.

The CDR3 sequence: CASSQEAPGGLKFNEQFF. Written as DNA, the CDR3 is TGCGCCAGCAGCCAAGAAGCACCGGGAGGGCTGAAATTCAATGAGCAGTTCTTC. This chain connects TRBV4-1 to TRBJ2-1; 8 bases match TRBD2. Germline-derived CDR1 and CDR2 are MGHRA and YSYEKL. The CDR3 sequence is 18 residues long. Trimming at V came to 0 bases and at J to 6 bases, leaving 13 bases not matched to a gene.

V gene TRBV5-1 combines with J gene TRBJ2-7; TRBD2 agrees at 12 bases. Unmatched junction bases numbered 7, after V lost 4 bases and J lost 5 bases. CDR1 is SGHRS, CDR2 YFSETQ, per germline. This CDR3 is built from 15 residues. Here the CDR3 DNA reads TGCGCCAGCAGCGCCGGACTAGCGGGATGGGACGAGCAGTACTTC. Amino acids: CASSAGLAGWDEQYF.

V usage is TRBV12-3 or TRBV12-4 and J usage is TRBJ1-5, with 8 bases matching TRBD1. This CDR3 has 13 residues. The V and J ends lost 7 bases and 5 bases, in that order; junction bases with no gene match: 4. CDR3 DNA sequence: TGTGCCAGCACCCTGACAGGGGATCAGCCCCAGCATTTT. It yields the protein CASTLTGDQPQHF.

V is TRBV7-2 and J is TRBJ2-1; tentatively, D is TRBD2 (5 bases). Germline V gene sequence: CDR1 SGHTA, CDR2 FQGNSA. Trimming took off 5 bases at V and 15 bases at J, with 14 bases between the two ends. CDR3 length equals 11 residues. CDR3 sequence (DNA): TGTGCCAGCAGCCCGCTAGCTTCTACGTTCTTC. It specifies CASSPLASTFF.

The rearrangement links TRBV19 to TRBJ2-7; 9 nucleotides agree with TRBD1. Germline V gene sequence: CDR1 LNHDA, CDR2 SQIVND (reference sequence). Losses at the gene ends were 5 bases for V and 6 bases for J; bases not matched to a gene: 11. The CDR3 is 15 amino acids. In DNA form, the CDR3 reads TGTGCCAGTAGTTCACAACAGGGGGCACTAGGCGAGCAGTACTTC. It translates to CASSSQQGALGEQYF.

The chain uses TRBV15 and TRBJ2-1, with 8 bases fitting TRBD1. V dropped 8 bases and J dropped 10; count of bases not matched to a gene: 13. Germline lookup yields CDR1 LNHNV and CDR2 YYDKDF (reference sequence). CDR3 length: 14 residues. CDR3: CATVNQGASGEQFF. The DNA for the CDR3 is TGTGCCACCGTCAATCAGGGGGCCTCGGGGGAGCAGTTCTTC. The whole variable domain, remainder taken from reference TRBV15 and TRBJ2-1, is DAMVIQNPRYQVTQFGKPVTLSCSQTLNHNVMYWYQQKSSQAPKLLFHYYDKDFNNEADTPDNFQSRRPNTSFCFLDIRSPGLGDTAMYLCATVNQGASGEQFFGPGTRLTVL.

The sample holds a few counts of this clone. The chain links TRBV6-5 to TRBJ2-6, with D perhaps TRBD2 (5 bases). The CDR3 length is 14 residues. Germline values: CDR1 MNHEY, CDR2 SVGAGI. Trimming took off 6 bases at V and 0 bases at J, with 6 bases between the two ends. The CDR3 is CASRGSSGANVLTF. In nucleotides, the CDR3 is TGTGCCAGCAGAGGGAGCTCTGGGGCCAACGTCCTGACTTTC.